These 5 T cell receptor beta chains were sequenced from one sample in a study of CXCR3-negative and CXCR3-positive naive CD8 T cells. Study-wide results and caveats: CXCR3-positive naive cells carried more hydrophobic TRB CDR3s than CXCR3-negative naive cells did.

No antigen has been assigned to these receptors. With UMI labels, 5' RACE was used to prepare the TRB cDNA libraries. Using the 5' RACE reads, TCRdb records one entry per CDR3 protein without DNA. This sample's table reports 120,000 to 150,000 distinct CDR3 sequences. Sequencing was done on a sample of naive CXCR3+ CD8+ T cells from blood. Subset here: CD45RO-CCR7+CD27+CD95- naive CD8+ T cells expressing CXCR3 (TNR3+). The receptors originated from a human donor in good health. Some clones in this sample may be carry-over from other donors' samples.

V is TRBV2 and J is TRBJ1-1. Germline assignment: CDR1 SNHLY and CDR2 FYNNEI. This CDR3 spans 15 amino acids. The CDR3 reads CASSQPAGIDTEAFF.

The rearrangement uses TRBV7-9 and TRBJ1-4. From germline, CDR1 is SEHNR and CDR2 FQNEAQ (reference sequence). The length of the CDR3 is 16 residues. The CDR3 here is CASSSLSAATNEKLFF.

The J gene is TRBJ1-1, the V gene TRBV5-1; without DNA, the TCRdb call of TRBD1 cannot be checked. The germline V gene has CDR1 SGHRS and CDR2 YFSETQ. The CDR3 length is 13 residues. The CDR3 is CASSLRGKTEAFF.

The chain joins TRBV5-4 to TRBJ2-5; TCRdb names TRBD2, which stays unverified in the absence of DNA. The CDR3 is made up of 14 amino acids. Germline CDR1 reads SGHNT; CDR2 reads YYREEE (reference sequence). This CDR3 is CASSSLMREETQYF.

This rearrangement joins TRBV7-9 to TRBJ1-6. The germline gives CDR1 SEHNR, CDR2 FQNEAQ (reference sequence). This CDR3 is 15 amino acids long. CDR3 loop: CASSLIGRENSPLHF.